Following are 8 T cell receptor beta chains from one sample sequenced in a study of blood T cell repertoires in COVID-19. The table came from immunoSEQ multiplex PCR; TCRdb's copy has only in-frame clones and leaves some out. The sample lists over 200,000 clones; 80% to 90% were seen once. The sequenced sample consisted of PBMCs or T cells enriched from blood (not recorded which). These receptors all come from a woman aged 30 to 39 who had been exposed to COVID-19.

V and J are TRBV5-1 and TRBJ2-3, with TRBD2 matching over 8 bases. Looked up from germline, CDR1 is SGHRS and CDR2 is YFSETQ. CDR3 size: 17 residues. V was clipped by 1 base and J by 2 bases; unmatched bases: 9. The CDR3 is CASSLRASGRNTDTQYF. The CDR3 DNA is TGCGCCAGCAGCTTGAGGGCTAGCGGGCGGAACACAGATACGCAGTATTTT.

The gene calls are TRBV5-5 and TRBJ2-3, with 7 bases identical to TRBD2. CDR3 length: 15 amino acids. Germline CDR1 SGHKS, CDR2 YYEKEE (reference sequence). The V and J ends lost 0 bases and 3 bases, in that order; junction bases with no gene match: 4. CDR3 region: CASSLAGGGTDTQYF. The CDR3 DNA reads as TGTGCCAGCAGCTTGGCGGGAGGTGGTACAGATACGCAGTATTTT.

This clone is a singleton in its sample. The chain uses TRBV7-9 and TRBJ2-6; weak D call: TRBD2 (7 bases). Trimming left V 6 bases short and J 0 bases short, with 12 bases between. Germline-derived CDR1 and CDR2 are SEHNR and FQNEAQ (reference sequence). The CDR3 runs 16 residues. The CDR3 DNA follows: TGTGCCAGCAGGAAGGCGGGGGCCTCTGGGGCCAACGTCCTGACTTTC. Translation: CASRKAGASGANVLTF.

This clone came up once. J is TRBJ1-5 and V is TRBV6-5, with D unclear. Trimming stripped 6 bases from V and 5 bases from J, with 17 bases between. The CDR3 sequence is 15 residues long. The germline CDR1 and CDR2 sequences are MNHEY and SVGAGI. The DNA of the CDR3 is TGTGCCAGCAGCCACATACCTCAGGTCCATCAGCCCCAGCATTTT. Amino acids: CASSHIPQVHQPQHF.

V is TRBV5-1 and J is TRBJ1-1; 9 positions agree with TRBD1. The V gene's germline CDR1 is SGHRS and CDR2 YFSETQ. The CDR3 is 14 amino acids. V trimming: 3 bases; J trimming: 4 bases; junction bases outside the gene matches: 4. DNA for the CDR3: TGCGCCAGCAGCTCACAGGGGGCGCGCACTGAAGCTTTCTTT. This translates into CASSSQGARTEAFF.

The chain recombines TRBV2 with TRBJ1-2; a weak D match, TRBD1 (5 bases). The germline V gene has CDR1 SNHLY and CDR2 FYNNEI. Trimming shortened V by 4 bases and J by 1 base, and 16 bases separated the two germline ends. CDR3 size: 16 residues. The CDR3 region is CASSGAEAGINYGYTF. The DNA for the CDR3 is TGTGCCAGCAGTGGAGCCGAGGCAGGGATTAACTATGGCTACACCTTC.

This chain joins TRBV18 and TRBJ1-2; 10 bases align to TRBD1. Trimming took 3 bases from V and 4 from J; bases not matched to a gene: 11. The CDR3 runs to 17 residues. Germline V gene sequence: CDR1 KGHSH, CDR2 LQKENI. The CDR3 region is CASSPSGTGATSYGYTF. The CDR3 DNA is TGTGCCAGCTCACCTTCCGGGACAGGGGCTACCTCCTATGGCTACACCTTC.

Only one count was recorded for this clone. At one end, the junction sequence differs from germline, possibly due to a read error. The rearrangement joins TRBV7-8 to TRBJ1-6; TRBD1 aligns across 8 bases. Per germline, CDR1 SGHVS and CDR2 FQNEAQ. The CDR3 is 19 amino acids. Here the CDR3 reads CASTLRSRGRGVYNSPLHF. The CDR3 region has the DNA TGTGCCAGCACCTTACGGAGCAGGGGGCGAGGGGTATATAATTCACCCCTCCACTTT.